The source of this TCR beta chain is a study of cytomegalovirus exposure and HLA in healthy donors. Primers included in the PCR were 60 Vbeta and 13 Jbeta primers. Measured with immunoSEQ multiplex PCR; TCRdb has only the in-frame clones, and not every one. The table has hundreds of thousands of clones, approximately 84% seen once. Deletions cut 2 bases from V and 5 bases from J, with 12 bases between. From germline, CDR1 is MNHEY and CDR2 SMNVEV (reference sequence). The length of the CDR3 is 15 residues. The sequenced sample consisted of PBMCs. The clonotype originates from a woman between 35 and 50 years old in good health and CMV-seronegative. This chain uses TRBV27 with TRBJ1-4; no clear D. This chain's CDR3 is CASSLVSPVNEKLFF. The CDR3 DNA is TGTGCCAGCAGTTTAGTCTCCCCGGTCAATGAAAAACTGTTTTTT.